These 8 T cell receptor beta chains were sequenced from one sample in a study of OX40 agonist ivuxolimab in advanced cancers. Clones were read by immunoSEQ multiplex PCR, and TCRdb kept only the in-frame ones, dropping some. The profile shows about 58,000 clones, 86% of them singletons. Sample: CD4+ or CD8+ T cells sorted from blood, taken in a trial of the OX40 agonist ivuxolimab. The receptors originated from an adult with an advanced solid tumor such as melanoma, head and neck, liver or kidney cancer.

V usage is TRBV18 and J usage is TRBJ1-5; maybe TRBD1 (5 bases). Germline CDR1 and CDR2: KGHSH and LQKENI. The length of the CDR3 is 15 residues. Deletions cut 3 bases from V and 5 bases from J, with 14 bases between. The CDR3 reads CASSPGGGMDQPQHF. The CDR3 DNA follows: TGTGCCAGCTCACCGGGGGGAGGGATGGATCAGCCCCAGCATTTT.

The chain employs TRBV12-5 and TRBJ1-1; 10 bases map to TRBD1. Germline CDR1 is LGHNT and CDR2 is FRNRAP. J lost 0 bases, V lost 1 base, and 5 bases had no gene match. The CDR3 sequence is 17 residues long. CDR3 sequence (DNA): TGTGCTAGTGGTTTGGCTGGGACAGGGGTCATGAACACTGAAGCTTTCTTT. Translating gives CASGLAGTGVMNTEAFF.

The chain couples TRBV5-1 to TRBJ2-7; 7 nucleotides line up with TRBD1. Germline V gene lookup returns CDR1 SGHRS and CDR2 YFSETQ. Trimming removed 0 bases from V and 0 bases from J; junction bases left unmatched: 0. This CDR3 contains 14 residues. The CDR3 protein is CASSLEGASYEQYF. The CDR3 DNA follows: TGCGCCAGCAGCTTGGAGGGGGCCTCCTACGAGCAGTACTTC.

This chain links TRBV2 with TRBJ2-5, with D unclear. V lost 7 bases to trimming and J lost 4 bases, with 16 bases between them. The CDR3 contains 14 residues. Germline V gene data show CDR1 as SNHLY and CDR2 as FYNNEI. CDR3 bases: TGTGCCAGCAACGTGGTGGGTCCTCCAGAGACCCAGTACTTC. Protein sequence: CASNVVGPPETQYF.

This clone was recorded only once. The chain is built from TRBV27 and TRBJ1-2; perhaps TRBD1 as D (6 bases). Germline loops: CDR1 MNHEY, CDR2 SMNVEV (reference sequence). Trimming took off 3 bases at V and 8 bases at J, with 16 bases between the two ends. The CDR3 contains 14 residues. CDR3 region: CASSLSIRGAGYTF. CDR3 DNA: TGTGCCAGCAGTTTGTCTATCAGGGGTGCCGGCTACACCTTC.

The V call is TRBV5-1, the J call TRBJ1-2; no clear D gene. CDR3 length: 15 residues. Germline V gene data show CDR1 as SGHRS and CDR2 as YFSETQ. V lost 5 bases, J lost 4 bases, and 18 bases lay in between. The CDR3 protein is CASSPPVSHRYGYTF. CDR3 DNA: TGCGCCAGCAGTCCCCCTGTGAGCCACCGCTATGGCTACACCTTC.

This clone was seen a few times. DNA for the CDR3: TGTGCCAGCAGCTTAGTTCCGAGCCCCCAGCATTTT. Translated, it gives CASSLVPSPQHF. The J gene is TRBJ1-5, the V gene TRBV7-2, with D unresolved. The CDR3 is 12 residues long. Trimming removed 1 base at V and 10 bases at J, with 8 bases between. In germline, CDR1 is SGHTA, CDR2 FQGNSA.

This sequence joins TRBV9 and TRBJ1-2; 9 bases match TRBD1. Per the germline V gene, CDR1 is SGDLS and CDR2 is YYNGEE. CDR3 size: 15 residues. The V and J ends lost 4 bases and 3 bases, in that order; junction bases with no gene match: 7. The CDR3 protein is CASSNRDRVHYGYTF. CDR3 sequence (DNA): TGTGCCAGCAGCAACCGGGACAGGGTCCACTATGGCTACACCTTC.